This T cell receptor beta chain derives from a study of T cell repertoires in cytomegalovirus infection. Study background: The authors used CMV epitopes that were HLA-C-restricted (recently identified) and HLA-B-restricted (well studied). CMV infection together with matching HLA type was indicated by public TCR beta signatures.

Study-level points and caveats: Carriers of CMV and the relevant HLA type were discriminated by public TCR beta frequency. HLA-C-restricted CMV clonotypes gave the most frequent clonotype in two of eight donors.

There are 13 residues in the CDR3. Germline CDR1 LNHNV, CDR2 YYDKDF (reference sequence). V lost 3 bases to trimming and J lost 0 bases, with 6 bases between them. Turning to this clonotype: What it recognizes is unknown.

TCRdb reprocessed the reads with MiXCR, giving one entry per CDR3 protein. The sample records tens of thousands of distinct CDR3 sequences, about 18% being singletons. The chain combines TRBV15 with TRBJ2-7; D is perhaps TRBD1 (5 bases). The sample consisted of CD8+ T cells from cultured PBMCs, taken from culture after CMV antigen stimulation. The clonotype was recovered from a human donor in good health (CMV status not recorded). Some clones in this sample may be carry-over from other donors' samples. This CDR3 is CATSRDNSYEQYF. The CDR3 DNA reads as TGTGCCACCAGCAGGGACAACTCCTACGAGCAGTACTTC.